This TCR beta chain was observed in a study of tumor-infiltrating lymphocytes in primary liver carcinoma. On the study more broadly: Sequencing of the samples generated roughly 3.5 to 7.5 million productive TCRbeta reads, with similar yields across tissue types. Study-wide findings and caveats: Significantly larger top-250-clone fractions were found in tumors than in blood (p = 0.039). Relative to tumor region pairs, the tumor-adjacent and tumor-blood pairs showed overlap that was lower.

This CDR3 has 14 residues. The germline V gene encodes CDR1 SEHNR and CDR2 FQNEAQ (reference sequence). V lost 3 bases, J lost 4 bases, and 9 bases lay in between. RNA and DNA were co-extracted from about 20-30 mg of unsorted bulk tissue. Donors were untreated and chronically infected with HBV. Points on this clonotype: Its specificity is not known. Without the conserved terminal phenylalanine or tryptophan, this CDR3 likely stems from a read error.

TCR beta cDNA was prepared out of about 510 ng total RNA by means of a constant-region primer. Amplification in three nested multiplex PCR rounds with slightly modified ARM-PCR gave rise to TCR beta libraries. TRBV1-TRBV30 forward primers and a C-beta reverse primer were used in the first two PCR rounds, which each ran for around 11 cycles. Each CDR3 protein is one row after TCRdb ran MiXCR on the multiplex PCR reads. The sample holds over 100,000 distinct CDR3 sequences; around 70% are singletons and the top ten take 8% to 9%. Material for sequencing was tumor-adjacent normal liver tissue. The chain is built from TRBV7-9 and TRBJ2-2; a possible D gene is TRBD1 (5 bases). This TCR came from a woman aged 55-70 years with primary liver carcinoma and hepatitis B virus infection. The CDR3 sequence: CASSLAQGTGELFS. In nucleotides, the CDR3 is TGTGCCAGCAGCTTGGCGCAGGGCACCGGGGAGCTGTTTTCT.